The following is a T cell receptor (beta chain) sequence with its context. This clonotype was observed a few times. What this receptor recognizes is not known. Qualities for individual bases were not recorded, and no much larger clone is one base off. PBMCs were isolated by Ficoll-Paque density gradient centrifugation. This record belongs to a study of T-cell memory formation after mild COVID-19 (dated by TCRdb to the early 2020s). Study-level background: TCR sequence clusters from the two donors were largely donor specific. In two donors, T-cell clones that expanded and contracted after mild COVID-19 were followed by sequencing TCRalpha and TCRbeta repertoires longitudinally. Two young, previously healthy adult volunteers, one female and one male, were included in the cohort.

This sample was sequenced with an Illumina NovaSeq 6000. cDNA libraries for TCRalpha and TCRbeta were prepared by 5'RACE using constant-segment primers, with sample barcodes and unique molecular identifiers added. RNA was extracted from every sample with Trizol reagent. Amplification of the libraries took two PCR steps, and the second step added a second sample barcode plus Illumina TruSeq adapters. Libraries were sequenced on an Illumina NovaSeq with 2 x 150 bp paired-end reads. In the original analysis: Demultiplexing of reads and collapsing into UMI-guided consensus sequences were performed with migec v1.2.7. With mixcr v2.1.11, UMI consensuses were aligned to TRA and TRB V and J templates and assembled into clonotypes. A clonotype was counted as expanded or contracted only when both edgeR and NoisET called the clonotype significant, with the noise models trained on biological replicates. For edgeR calls, the thresholds were a false discovery rate-adjusted p below 0.01 and a log2 fold-change of 1. As an exploratory analysis of dynamics, max-normalized trajectories of the 1000 most abundant clonotypes were examined with PCA combined with hierarchical clustering. The CD4 or CD8 phenotype of responding clones was assigned using the separately sequenced CD4+ and CD8+ repertoires. TCRdb itself trimmed the public reads at Q25 with fastp, ran MiXCR and retained productive beta chains. CDR3 protein duplicates are merged, each entry listing the most common genes and DNA. The V and J calls were not made by the authors but by TCRdb's processing. Recorded for this sample are around 200,000 distinct CDR3 sequences; about 27% of them occurred a single time. The ten top clones hold 9.5% to 12% of the sample.

The CDR3 runs 14 residues from the cysteine to the phenylalanine. This entry keeps only the CDR3 DNA: 42 bases, framed from base 1. The V and J ends are trimmed by 8 bases and 6 bases, leaving 22 bases between them. The CDR1 and CDR2 encoded by the germline V gene (reference sequence) are DFQATT and SNEGSKA. The full study reports these points: Some responding clones were detected in pre-infection memory, which suggested that pre-existing cross-reactive memory T cells had joined the SARS-CoV-2 response. SARS-CoV-2 specificity was not confirmed for the second-wave clones peaking on day 37. Balanced CD4/CD8 phenotypes were observed for clones contracting from day 15 to 85, whereas a bias towards CD4+ was observed for a second wave of clones expanding from day 15 to 37. The study covered only two mild cases, and larger cohorts including severe cases with pre-infection samples were considered necessary. Contracting CD4+ clones appeared mostly in the CM and EM memory subsets, whereas CD8+ clones were enriched in EMRA.

Recombination connected TRBV20-1 to TRBJ1-1; TRBD1 is possibly the D segment (5 matching bases). Source material: PBMCs or a T cell subset sorted from them (not recorded which). This receptor was identified in an adult woman who had mild COVID-19 (a few samples of this study predate the infection). The sample titles of this study are shuffled in the database, so cell type and time point are left out; the donor was told from shared clones. The nucleotide sequence reads as follows: TGCAGTATCGTATTCGCGGGGACCCGGGCTGAAGCTTTCTTT. It translates to CSIVFAGTRAEAFF.